This is a list of T cell receptor beta chains from one sample in a study of early T cells in non-severe SARS-CoV-2 infection. TCRdb called the 5' RACE reads again in MiXCR, with one record for every CDR3 protein. The data contain tens of thousands of distinct CDR3 sequences, over 15% of them singletons. The sequencing here drew on whole blood, taken at baseline. The receptors were gathered from an adult who was a healthcare worker with PCR-confirmed SARS-CoV-2 infection or an uninfected control (not recorded which). Each CDR3 is given with its conserved first and last residue. D genes are given only for firm matches. A clone size is listed for some rows: how often the clone was seen (once, few, many), or a class if it is expanded.

J	size	D	V	DNA	CDR3
TRBJ2-1	many	TRBD2	TRBV20-1	TGCAGTGCTAGGGGACTAGCGGCCACCTACAATGAGCAGTTCTTC	CSARGLAATYNEQFF
TRBJ1-2	.	.	TRBV6-2/TRBV6-3	TGTGCCAGCAGTTACGAGGCAAGTGGCTACACCTTC	CASSYEASGYTF
TRBJ1-4	few	.	TRBV4-1	TGCGCCAGCAGCCAGGTATCCGGATTGACAGTGAGGGCGAAAAAACTGTTTTTT	CASSQVSGLTVRAKKLFF
TRBJ1-6	.	.	TRBV20-1	TGCAGTGCTCTACAGTCGGGATCCTATAATTCACCCCTCCACTTT	CSALQSGSYNSPLHF
TRBJ2-5	.	.	TRBV12-5	TGTGCTAGTGGGGAAGGGGGAATAGAGACCCAGTACTTC	CASGEGGIETQYF
TRBJ2-1	.	.	TRBV7-9	TGTGCCAGCAGCCCGCCCGGGGGAAGAGTCTATGAGCAGTTCTTC	CASSPPGGRVYEQFF
TRBJ2-5	few	.	TRBV25-1	TGTGCCAGCAGTGAACCGGGAGCTGAGACCCAGTACTTC	CASSEPGAETQYF
TRBJ2-5	.	TRBD2	TRBV5-1	TGCGCCAGCAGCATAACGACTAGCGGGAGTGAGACCCAGTACTTC	CASSITTSGSETQYF
TRBJ2-1	.	.	TRBV18	TGTGCCAGCTCACCACCGTCTTGGATTTTGAGCTCCTACAATGAGCAGTTCTTC	CASSPPSWILSSYNEQFF
TRBJ2-1	.	.	TRBV7-2	TGTGCCAGCAGCTTAGGTCGGATATCTGGGGAGCAGTTCTTC	CASSLGRISGEQFF
TRBJ2-7	.	TRBD2	TRBV20-1	TGCAGGCACCTGACTAGCGGGAGGAAGTACGAGCAGTACTTC	CRHLTSGRKYEQYF
TRBJ1-3	.	TRBD1	TRBV5-4	TGTGCCAGCAAAGACAGGGACGGAAACACCATATATTTT	CASKDRDGNTIYF
TRBJ2-1	few	TRBD2	TRBV12-3/TRBV12-4	TGTGCCAGCAGAATTAGCGGGAGTCGAAGCGAGCAGTTCTTC	CASRISGSRSEQFF
TRBJ2-1	.	.	TRBV20-1	TGCAGTGCTAGAGCTACGACAGGATCCTACAATGAGCAGTTCTTC	CSARATTGSYNEQFF
TRBJ2-2	many	.	TRBV28	TGTGCCAGCAGTTTAGGGGATTCCGGGGAGCTGTTTTTT	CASSLGDSGELFF
TRBJ1-5	many	.	TRBV28	TGTGCCAGCAGTTTCTCTCTGCTCGGCGATCAGCCCCAGCATTTT	CASSFSLLGDQPQHF
TRBJ2-7	few	.	TRBV29-1	TGCAGCCCTCGGTTGGGGCGGACGGTGTGCCACTTC	CSPRLGRTVCHF
TRBJ2-2	many	.	TRBV28	TGTGCCAGCAGTTTTGGCAGCCTGAACACCGGGGAGCTGTTTTTT	CASSFGSLNTGELFF
TRBJ2-7	.	TRBD2	TRBV11-2	TGTGCCAGCAGCTGGTCTAGCGGGGCGGCCTACGAGCAGTACTTC	CASSWSSGAAYEQYF
TRBJ2-7	few	TRBD2	TRBV12-3/TRBV12-4	TGTGCCAGCGGTTTGGGAGGGAATATCTACGAGCAGTACTTC	CASGLGGNIYEQYF
TRBJ1-4	many	.	TRBV28	TGTGCCAGCAGTTCAAGGGACCTTCGTAATGAAAAACTGTTTTTT	CASSSRDLRNEKLFF
TRBJ2-2	many	.	TRBV24-1	TGTGCCACCAGTGATTTAAAGGAGTACACCGGGGAGCTGTTTTTT	CATSDLKEYTGELFF
TRBJ2-5	few	.	TRBV5-5	TGTGCCAGCAGCTTGGTAGGGGACGAGACCCAGTACTTC	CASSLVGDETQYF
TRBJ1-4	few	.	TRBV12-3/TRBV12-4	TGTGCCAGCAGTGAAGAGGGGGCTAATGAAAAACTGTTTTTT	CASSEEGANEKLFF
TRBJ2-1	many	TRBD1	TRBV7-9	TGTGCCAGCAGCCCCATTCGAGGACAGGGCATTGAGCAGTTCTTC	CASSPIRGQGIEQFF
TRBJ2-2	.	TRBD2	TRBV5-1	TGCGCCAGCAGCTTGGTAGCGGGAGAGACCGGGGAGCTGTTTTTT	CASSLVAGETGELFF
TRBJ2-5	.	.	TRBV10-2	TGCGCCAGCGGAGATACAGGAGTAGAGACCCAGTACTTC	CASGDTGVETQYF
TRBJ2-7	.	.	TRBV24-1	TGTGCCACCAGTGATGGGGTCTACGAGCAGTACTTC	CATSDGVYEQYF
TRBJ1-6	few	.	TRBV3-1	TGTGCCAGCAGCCAAGGGGGGGGTAGGAATTCACCCCTCCACTTT	CASSQGGGRNSPLHF
TRBJ2-7	few	TRBD1	TRBV6-5	TGTGCCAGCAGCACCCGGGACAGGAGCTACGAGCAGTACTTC	CASSTRDRSYEQYF
TRBJ1-1	.	TRBD1	TRBV20-1	TGCAGTGGAATTAGACAGGGGACTGAAGCTTTCTTT	CSGIRQGTEAFF
TRBJ2-3	few	.	TRBV29-1	TGCAGCGTTTTCGAAGTTACTGATACGCAGTATTTT	CSVFEVTDTQYF
TRBJ2-7	few	.	TRBV12-3/TRBV12-4	TGTGCCAGCAGCCCTACAGTGACCTACGAGCAGTACTTC	CASSPTVTYEQYF
TRBJ1-1	.	.	TRBV11-3	TGTGCCAGCAGCCTCATAGCGGACACTGAAGCTTTCTTT	CASSLIADTEAFF
TRBJ1-5	few	.	TRBV10-3	TGTGCCATCAGTGAAACTGAACGGGGCAATCAGCCCCAGCATTTT	CAISETERGNQPQHF
TRBJ2-7	.	.	TRBV20-1	TGCAGTGCAGGAAGCGGTATTAGCTCCTACGAGCAGTACTTC	CSAGSGISSYEQYF
TRBJ2-3	.	.	TRBV7-9	TGTGCCAGCACAGCGGTCTCAAACACAGATACGCAGTATTTT	CASTAVSNTDTQYF
TRBJ2-5	.	.	TRBV27	TGTGCCAGCAGCCGGGGGGCCAGCCAAGAGACCCAGTACTTC	CASSRGASQETQYF
TRBJ2-7	few	TRBD2	TRBV2	TGTGCCAGCAGTGAAGCTAAAGGCGGGAGGGCCCGAGAGCAGTACTTC	CASSEAKGGRAREQYF
TRBJ1-1	.	.	TRBV28	TGTGCCAGCAGAACGGGACAATCCCTGAACACTGAAGCTTTCTTT	CASRTGQSLNTEAFF
TRBJ1-2	.	.	TRBV6-5	TGTGCCAGCAGTTTTCCCCAAGGACGGAGCTACACCTTC	CASSFPQGRSYTF
TRBJ2-5	few	.	TRBV7-9	TGTGCCAGCAGCTTAGCGGTGACGGAACGGGAGACCCAGTACTTC	CASSLAVTERETQYF
TRBJ1-3	few	.	TRBV29-1	TGCAGCGTTGAAGATTTGGATCGGAGAAACACCATATATTTT	CSVEDLDRRNTIYF
TRBJ2-2	.	.	TRBV6-6	TGTGCCAGCAGTTATTGGGGCGGGGAGCTGTTTTTT	CASSYWGGELFF
TRBJ2-3	many	TRBD2	TRBV28	TGTGCCAGCAGTGCCACTAGCGGGACCCAAGATACGCAGTATTTT	CASSATSGTQDTQYF
TRBJ2-2	.	.	TRBV3-1	TGTGCCAGCAGTTACGGACAGTCGAACACCGGGGAGCTGTTTTTT	CASSYGQSNTGELFF
TRBJ2-2	.	.	TRBV7-9	TGTGCCAGCAGCTTAGTATGGGGCGAGACTAGTGCCACCGGGGAGCTGTTTTTT	CASSLVWGETSATGELFF
TRBJ2-5	few	TRBD1	TRBV7-9	TGTGCCAGCAGCAGGGACAGGGTGGGGACCCAGTACTTC	CASSRDRVGTQYF